This TCR beta chain was found in a study of cytomegalovirus exposure and HLA in healthy donors. The PCR ran on 60 Vbeta and 13 Jbeta primers. Sequenced by immunoSEQ multiplex PCR; TCRdb stores in-frame clones only, minus some. The sample holds approximately 220,000 clones, over 60% seen once. Trimming took 6 bases from V and 0 from J, leaving 8 bases between them. Per the germline V gene, CDR1 is LNHDA and CDR2 is SQIVND (reference sequence). The CDR3 sequence is 14 residues long. The origin of this receptor is a male donor in good health and CMV-seronegative. Source material: PBMCs. The chain combines TRBV19 with TRBJ1-4; D is possibly TRBD1 (5 bases). CDR3 sequence (DNA): TGTGCCAGTAGCCTACAGGCAACTAATGAAAAACTGTTTTTT. This sequence encodes CASSLQATNEKLFF.